This TCR beta chain came from a study of T cell changes during pregnancy in multiple sclerosis. This CDR3 has 17 residues. Germline CDR1 is LGHNA and CDR2 is YNFKEQ. Trimming removed 1 base from V and 3 bases from J; junction bases left unmatched: 11. Clones were read by immunoSEQ multiplex PCR, and TCRdb kept only the in-frame ones, dropping some. The sample lists around 130,000 clones, approximately 93% occurring once. The chain combines TRBV4-2 with TRBJ1-1; 7 positions match TRBD1. Sequences were derived from peripheral blood, sampled before pregnancy. The receptor was derived from a female donor with multiple sclerosis, enrolled in a pregnancy study. The CDR3 DNA reads TGTGCCAGCAGCCAAGTGGGACAGTCATTGGGGCACACTGAAGCTTTCTTT. Amino acids: CASSQVGQSLGHTEAFF.